These 7 T cell receptor beta chains were all obtained from the same sample, sequenced in a study of cytomegalovirus exposure and HLA in healthy donors. A multiplex PCR was run with 60 Vbeta primers and 13 Jbeta primers. The repertoire was sequenced with immunoSEQ multiplex PCR; TCRdb's copy has only in-frame clones and lacks some. This table holds about 160,000 clones, roughly 71% found once. The material sequenced was PBMCs. These receptors came from a woman between 45 and 60 years old in good health and CMV-seropositive.

The chain combines TRBV9 with TRBJ1-1; D ambiguous. There are 13 residues in the CDR3. Per the germline V gene, CDR1 is SGDLS and CDR2 is YYNGEE. V gave up 1 base and J gave up 1 base, with 5 bases separating them. The CDR3 DNA reads TGTGCCAGCAGCGTATCCCGGAACACTGAAGCTTTCTTT. Its protein product is CASSVSRNTEAFF.

V gene TRBV5-8 combines with J gene TRBJ1-2, with 8 bases identical to TRBD1. This CDR3 has 14 residues. The trim removed 4 bases at V and 2 bases at J, leaving 4 bases unmatched. Germline loops: CDR1 SGHTS, CDR2 YDEGEE. CDR3 DNA: TGTGCCAGCAGCGAGAGGGACAGGAACTATGGCTACACCTTC. Amino acid sequence: CASSERDRNYGYTF.

The chain uses TRBV4-1 and TRBJ2-3; 7 bases agree with TRBD2. The CDR3 consists of 16 residues. Germline loops: CDR1 MGHRA, CDR2 YSYEKL. The junction had 14 bases not matched to a gene; V was cut back by 0 bases and J by 11 bases. Written as DNA, the CDR3 is TGCGCCAGCAGCCAAGATCTTTCGTCCCCTAGCGGCGGGCAGTATTTT. Translating gives CASSQDLSSPSGGQYF.

This chain connects TRBV7-9 to TRBJ1-3; 9 positions agree with TRBD1. From germline, CDR1 is SEHNR and CDR2 FQNEAQ (reference sequence). This CDR3 spans 16 amino acids. After removal of 4 bases from V and 2 bases from J, the junction contained 6 bases not matched to a gene. CDR3 sequence reads: CASSSGQGSTGNTIYF. Here the CDR3 DNA reads TGTGCCAGCAGCTCGGGACAGGGCTCTACTGGAAACACCATATATTTT.

This clone was recorded only once. V gene TRBV5-4 combines with J gene TRBJ2-5; 12 bases align to TRBD2. J gave up 5 bases and V 4 bases, and 6 bases lay outside the gene matches. Looked up from germline, CDR1 is SGHNT and CDR2 is YYREEE (reference sequence). The CDR3 is 15 amino acids. The CDR3 loop is CASSPRTSGAETQYF. The DNA of the CDR3 is TGTGCCAGCAGCCCTCGGACTAGCGGGGCTGAGACCCAGTACTTC.

The gene calls are TRBV5-1 and TRBJ2-7; 12 nucleotides line up with TRBD2. Germline V CDR1 and CDR2: SGHRS, YFSETQ. J gave up 3 bases and V 4 bases, and 2 bases lay outside the gene matches. CDR3 length equals 14 residues. For the CDR3, the DNA is TGCGCCAGCAGCCCGGGACTAGCGGGCTACGAGCAGTACTTC. Its translation: CASSPGLAGYEQYF. The entire variable domain, with the rest obtained from reference TRBV5-1 and TRBJ2-7, is as follows: KAGVTQTPRYLIKTRGQQVTLSCSPISGHRSVSWYQQTPGQGLQFLFEYFSETQRNKGNFPGRFSGRQFSNSRSEMNVSTLELGDSALYLCASSPGLAGYEQYFGPGTRLTVT.

This chain joins TRBV28 and TRBJ1-5, with a tentative D call TRBD1 (6 bases). There are 13 residues in the CDR3. The germline CDR1 and CDR2 sequences are MDHEN and SYDVKM. V was clipped by 3 bases and J by 7 bases, with 10 bases between them. CDR3 nucleotide sequence: TGTGCCAGCAGTTTTTCAGGGGTGCAGCCCCAGCATTTT. This translates into CASSFSGVQPQHF.